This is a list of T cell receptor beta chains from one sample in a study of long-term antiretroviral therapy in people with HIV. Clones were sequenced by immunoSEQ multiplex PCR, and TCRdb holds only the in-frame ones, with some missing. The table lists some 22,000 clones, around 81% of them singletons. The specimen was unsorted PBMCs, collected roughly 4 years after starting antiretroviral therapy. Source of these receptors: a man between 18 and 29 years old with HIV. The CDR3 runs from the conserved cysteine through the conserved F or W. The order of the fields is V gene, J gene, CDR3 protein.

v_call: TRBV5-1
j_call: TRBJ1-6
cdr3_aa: CASSLDPTGTNSPLHF

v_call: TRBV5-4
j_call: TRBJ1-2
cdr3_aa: CASSPKVGAIVENGYTF

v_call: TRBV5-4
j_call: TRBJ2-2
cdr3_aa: CASSLEKQRNTGELFF

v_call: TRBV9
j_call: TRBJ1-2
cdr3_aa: CASRAAGFGYTF

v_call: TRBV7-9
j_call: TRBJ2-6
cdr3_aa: CASSLVPGNGANVLTF

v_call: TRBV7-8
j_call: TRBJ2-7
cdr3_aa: CASSLDGFGGSYEQYF

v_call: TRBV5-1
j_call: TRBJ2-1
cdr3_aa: CASTTPGWNEQFF

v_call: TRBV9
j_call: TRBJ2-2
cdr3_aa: CASSPRGGAANTGELFF

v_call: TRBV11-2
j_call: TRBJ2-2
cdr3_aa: CASSQRTGGYGELFF

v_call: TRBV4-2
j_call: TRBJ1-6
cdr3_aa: CASSQGGDSENSPLHF

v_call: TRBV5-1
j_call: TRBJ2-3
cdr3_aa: CASSSTGGTDTQYF

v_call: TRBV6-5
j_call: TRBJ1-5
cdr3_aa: CASTDRDSNQPQHF

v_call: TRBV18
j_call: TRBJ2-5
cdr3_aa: CASSPRGGGQETQYF

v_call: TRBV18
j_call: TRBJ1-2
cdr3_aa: CASSSGTDPIYTF

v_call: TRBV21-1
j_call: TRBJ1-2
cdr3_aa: CASSPRQGYGYTF

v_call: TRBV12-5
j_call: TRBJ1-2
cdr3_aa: CASGPTPERFGYTF

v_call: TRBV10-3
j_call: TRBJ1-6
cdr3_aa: CAIAGGPSSYNSPLHF

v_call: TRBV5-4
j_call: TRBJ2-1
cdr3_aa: CASSSDYNEQFF

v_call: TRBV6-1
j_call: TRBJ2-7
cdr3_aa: CASSAGTALYEQYF

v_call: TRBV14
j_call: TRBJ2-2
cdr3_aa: CASSQGLAGNTGELFF

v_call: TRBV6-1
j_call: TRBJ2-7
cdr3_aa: CASSELEGASEQYF

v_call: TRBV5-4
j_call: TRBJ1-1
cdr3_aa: CASSLALRGRDTEAFF

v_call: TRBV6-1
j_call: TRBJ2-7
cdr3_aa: CASSDQRTYEQYF

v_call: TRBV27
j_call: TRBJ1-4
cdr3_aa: CASSGTGGLQKLFF

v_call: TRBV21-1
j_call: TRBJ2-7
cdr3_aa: CASSKEWTGESCEQYF

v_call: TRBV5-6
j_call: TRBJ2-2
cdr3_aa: CASSWVTSGPTGELFF

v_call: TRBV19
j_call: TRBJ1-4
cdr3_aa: CASTSGQSLTNEKLFF

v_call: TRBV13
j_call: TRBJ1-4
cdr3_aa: CASSIRGTNEKLFF

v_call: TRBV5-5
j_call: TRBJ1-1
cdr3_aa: CASSLRGPRTEAFF

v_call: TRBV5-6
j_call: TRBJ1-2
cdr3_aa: CASSLDNYGYTF

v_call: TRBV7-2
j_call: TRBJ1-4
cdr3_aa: CASSDGGGEKLFF

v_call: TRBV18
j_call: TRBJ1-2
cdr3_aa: CASSPDRDGYTF